This TCR beta chain originates from a study of beta chain features in type 1 diabetes. Overall study: All samples together contributed 100 million to 120 million sorted cells for examination. General study results and limits: All four CD4+ subsets of Type 1 diabetes patients contained TCRB CDR3s that were moderately but significantly shorter.

Points on this clone: Its cognate antigen is unknown.

Each population that was sorted was more than 95% pure. Expressed TCRB transcripts were sequenced, since all the RNA that had been isolated was reverse transcribed. The protocol was immunoSEQ multiplex PCR, while the TCRdb copy is restricted to in-frame clones and leaves out a portion. The data contain fewer than 70,000 clones, around 60% of them singletons. V was trimmed by 1 base and J by 7 bases, leaving 14 bases between them. The CDR3 is 15 amino acids. CDR1 is KGHSH, CDR2 LQKENI, per germline. The sequence was collected from a woman aged 30 to 39 with type 1 diabetes. This chain uses TRBV18 with TRBJ1-5; perhaps TRBD1 as D (6 bases). Sequencing was done on a sample of stem cell memory CD4+ T cells from blood. The CDR3 spells CASSPLQGRGQPQHF. The CDR3 bases are TGTGCCAGCTCACCACTGCAGGGGAGAGGCCAGCCCCAGCATTTT.